Each of the 3 T cell receptor beta chains below was sequenced from the same sample in a study of blood T cell repertoires in COVID-19. Clones were read by immunoSEQ multiplex PCR, and TCRdb kept only the in-frame ones, dropping some. The table lists a few hundred thousand clones, approximately 91% of them singletons. Specimen: peripheral blood. Every receptor here comes from a woman aged 55-69 years with acute or convalescent COVID-19.

The chain has TRBV27 and TRBJ2-1, with a tentative D call TRBD2 (6 bases). The V gene's germline CDR1 is MNHEY and CDR2 SMNVEV (reference sequence). The CDR3 covers 13 residues. V was clipped by 5 bases and J by 2 bases, with 7 bases between them. DNA for the CDR3: TGTGCCAGCAGTAGGACTACCTACAATGAGCAGTTCTTC. This encodes CASSRTTYNEQFF.

J is TRBJ1-3 and V is TRBV3-1 (or the pseudogene TRBV3-2), with D possibly being TRBD1 (6 bases). CDR3 length: 16 amino acids. The V end was cut by 1 base, the J end by 0 bases, with 10 bases between. Germline CDR1 and CDR2: LGHDT and YNNKEL (reference sequence). CDR3 loop: CASSQVGGLSGNTIYF. CDR3 sequence (DNA): TGTGCCAGCAGCCAAGTTGGGGGCCTCTCTGGAAACACCATATATTTT.

The chain combines TRBV28 with TRBJ1-5; D is unclear. The ends were cut back, 3 bases at V and 0 bases at J, with 18 bases in the middle. The CDR3 sequence is 18 residues long. CDR1 and CDR2 (germline): MDHEN, SYDVKM. The CDR3 loop is CASSLFLSGSYSNQPQHF. The CDR3 nucleotides are TGTGCCAGCAGTTTGTTTCTTTCAGGTTCTTATAGCAATCAGCCCCAGCATTTT.